Listed below are T cell receptor beta chains from one sample, sequenced in a study of cytomegalovirus exposure and HLA in healthy donors. Assay used: immunoSEQ multiplex PCR; TCRdb lists only in-frame clones, some missing. The sample records 100,000 to 120,000 clones, roughly 15% being singletons. The specimen was PBMCs. These receptor sequences come from a female donor in good health and CMV-seronegative. The CDR3 runs from the conserved cysteine through the conserved F or W. Clone size is given for some rows only: seen once, a few or many times, or a class if the clone is expanded.

CDR3,length,size,J,V
CASSGQTISGANVLTF,16,.,TRBJ2-6,TRBV28
CAETGKEGNQPQHF,14,.,TRBJ1-5,TRBV28
CAWSWASTAYGYTF,14,few,TRBJ1-2,TRBV30
CASSPRLINQPQHF,14,few,TRBJ1-5,TRBV28
CASSIGLAANEQFF,14,few,TRBJ2-1,TRBV6-5
CASSPWTGLDTQYF,14,few,TRBJ2-3,TRBV7-2
CASSQSSTGLNTEAFF,16,few,TRBJ1-1,TRBV10-1
CASSGLGATGELFF,14,.,TRBJ2-2,TRBV2
CASSIGTSGSAYEQYF,16,.,TRBJ2-7,TRBV27
CSVTSGTPYEQYF,13,once,TRBJ2-7,TRBV29-1
CASSVDSYYEQYF,13,.,TRBJ2-7,TRBV6-5
CASRRSSWDEQFF,13,.,TRBJ2-1,TRBV19
CASSQDWTGAYNEQFF,16,few,TRBJ2-1,TRBV4-3
CASSVAQGNTGELFF,15,.,TRBJ2-2,TRBV9
CASSLSVNSGNTIYF,15,.,TRBJ1-3,TRBV5-1
CASSPGGLGPRDTGELFF,18,few,TRBJ2-2,TRBV21-1
CASSLSSGGGQETQYF,16,.,TRBJ2-5,TRBV5-1
CARSLRLAEITDTQYF,16,.,TRBJ2-3,TRBV7-5
CASSPSSPDTQYF,13,.,TRBJ2-3,TRBV9
CASSWRGSYEQYF,13,few,TRBJ2-7,TRBV19
CASSLGGGSGGPQHF,15,few,TRBJ1-5,TRBV7-8
CATSKKLPNEKLFF,14,.,TRBJ1-4,TRBV15
CASSGLAGGQGEQFF,15,.,TRBJ2-1,TRBV10-2
CASSLRGRTEAFF,13,few,TRBJ1-1,TRBV27
CASGQTSGSYEQYF,14,few,TRBJ2-7,TRBV2
CASNEGFGSPLHF,13,.,TRBJ1-6,TRBV19
CASSQRGGIWQPQHF,15,.,TRBJ1-5,TRBV2
CASSARVAGANVLTF,15,.,TRBJ2-6,TRBV13
CASSRRRVDTQYF,13,.,TRBJ2-3,TRBV7-8
CASSVNTDQPQHF,13,few,TRBJ1-5,TRBV10-2
CASSLSSYEQYF,12,.,TRBJ2-7,TRBV7-9
CASSPQGSPYEQYF,14,few,TRBJ2-7,TRBV18
CASSLGSPWGVQETQYF,17,few,TRBJ2-5,TRBV5-1
CASSYTPGTDTQYF,14,few,TRBJ2-3,TRBV6-6
CASSYSRDRVSSEQYF,16,.,TRBJ2-7,TRBV6-5
CASSLLGKGAYTEAFF,16,.,TRBJ1-1,TRBV7-9